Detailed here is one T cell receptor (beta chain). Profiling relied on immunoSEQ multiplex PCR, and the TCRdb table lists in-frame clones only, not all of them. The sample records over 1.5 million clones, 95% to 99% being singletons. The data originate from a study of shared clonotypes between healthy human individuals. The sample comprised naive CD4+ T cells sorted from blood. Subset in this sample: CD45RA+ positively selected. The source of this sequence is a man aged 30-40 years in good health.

The CDR3 DNA is TGTGCCAGCAGTTTACCGCGACAGGATTCGACTAATGAAAAACTGTTTTTT. As protein: CASSLPRQDSTNEKLFF. The chain combines TRBV28 with TRBJ1-4, with D maybe TRBD1 (6 bases). Per germline, CDR1 MDHEN and CDR2 SYDVKM. There are 17 residues in the CDR3. Deletions cut 2 bases from V and 2 bases from J, with 15 bases between.